The T cell receptor beta chain under discussion was sequenced for a study of tumor-infiltrating lymphocytes in localized non-small cell lung cancer. About the research overall: Tumor tissue and non-adjacent uninvolved lung came from each patient.

In this sample, this clone turned up a few times. The data were produced by immunoSEQ multiplex PCR, yet TCRdb's version contains in-frame clones alone and is incomplete. The sample shows 6,000 to 7,500 clones, roughly 69% of them seen only once. Germline V gene sequence: CDR1 SGHTA, CDR2 FQGNSA. V lost 1 base, J lost 0 bases, and 6 bases lay in between. This CDR3 comprises 15 residues. The TCR comes from a human donor with non-small cell lung cancer. This rearrangement joins TRBV7-2 to TRBJ2-2; D remains unclear. The sample taken for sequencing was uninvolved lung tissue not adjacent to the tumor. The CDR3 here is CASSLDLANTGELFF. In DNA form, the CDR3 reads TGTGCCAGCAGCTTAGATCTTGCGAACACCGGGGAGCTGTTTTTT.